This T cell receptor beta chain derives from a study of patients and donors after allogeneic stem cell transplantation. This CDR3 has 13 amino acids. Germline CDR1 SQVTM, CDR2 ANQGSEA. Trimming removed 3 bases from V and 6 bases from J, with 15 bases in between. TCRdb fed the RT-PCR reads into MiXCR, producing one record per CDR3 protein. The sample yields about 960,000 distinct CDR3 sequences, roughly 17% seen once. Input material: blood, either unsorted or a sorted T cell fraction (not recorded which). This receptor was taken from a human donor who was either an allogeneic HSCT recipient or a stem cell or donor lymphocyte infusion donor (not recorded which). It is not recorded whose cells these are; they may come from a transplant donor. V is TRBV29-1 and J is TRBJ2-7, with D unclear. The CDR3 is CSVDRQSLGEQYF. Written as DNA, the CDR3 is TGCAGCGTTGACAGGCAGAGTTTGGGCGAGCAGTACTTC.